This T cell receptor (beta chain) was profiled in a study of shared clonotypes between healthy human individuals (dated by TCRdb to 2019 to 2021). Regarding the complete study: The cohort included three men and a couple of women between 18 and 49 years of age. For each donor, CD4 naive and CD4 memory were each given three plates, CD8 naive was given two plates, and CD8 memory was given one plate. To estimate repertoire size and how much clonotype sharing occurs between individuals, the study deeply sequenced the blood TCR repertoires of 5 or 6 healthy adults. Different laboratories and diverse techniques were used to prepare libraries and sequence TCR repertoires, to increase sequencing depth and limit assay-specific biases. Per donor, leukapheresis produced somewhere between about 0.94 and 9 billion PBMCs. The study at large found these results: Rarefaction of sorted-subset datasets indicated incomplete sequencing despite the large sequencing depth. Estimated clonotype richness was generally larger for naive than for memory subsets. Sampling was limited to blood, and TCR repertoires in tissue likely differ from TCR repertoires in blood. Sharing across four donors was observed for around 4.8% of naive CD4, about 4% of naive CD8, about 2.3% of memory CD4, and about 0.39% of memory CD8 clonotypes. The genetic and exposure-history diversity represented was limited by the small number of donors. Pairwise subsampling led to the expectation that sequencing depth would affect the degree of clonotype sharing among donors. Higher generation probabilities were observed for clonotypes shared by all four sorted-subset donors than for non-shared clonotypes.

Reading the germline V gene (reference sequence) gives CDR1 SGHNT and CDR2 YYREEE. Here V drops 4 bases and J drops 1 base, and the junction holds 1 base not matched to any gene. The CDR3 contains 13 residues, cysteine and phenylalanine counted. CDR3 DNA is the only sequence kept; it has 39 bases, read in frame from the first base. As concerns this clone: This clone's antigen is unknown. Base quality data are lacking; no much larger clone is found one base away. The identical CDR3 is also encoded by other nucleotide sequences in the sample.

Using the deep immunoSEQ assay, multiplex PCR amplified TCR CDR3 regions from genomic DNA. Extracted genomic DNA from each cell subset was spread evenly across all wells of several immunoSEQ 96-well plates, with each plate serving as a replicate. For sorted subsets, each replicate PCR was loaded with 200 ng genomic DNA, equivalent to 25,000 to 35,000 T cell genomes. Purified libraries were measured with a Qubit 3.0 fluorometer, size-checked on a Bioanalyzer 2100, and measured again with the KAPA Library Quantification kit. Every immunoSEQ 96-well plate was sequenced on a dedicated single-read 150-cycle Illumina NextSeq 550 flow cell. Per the original workflow: Because the immunoSEQ output included only junctional sequences and no quality scores, the filtering could not be the same as the filtering used for full-length reads. To assign V/J genes and CDR3, sequences were annotated against IMGT germline references using PyIR, a Python wrapper for IgBLAST v1.9. Any read was removed if the V/J assignment was weak (E-value above 1e-6), the CDR3 was missing, or the read contained stop codons, out-of-frame junctions, or ambiguous translated residues. A V3J clonotype was defined by an identical inferred V gene, J gene, and CDR3 amino acid sequence. The percentage overlap between two repertoires was calculated by dividing the number of shared unique clonotypes by the size of the smaller repertoire. Repertoire richness was assessed with RTK rarefaction, the Chao1 estimator, and Recon v2.1 estimates of unobserved clonotypes. OLGA was used to compute generation probabilities for all TCRbeta clonotypes that the gDNA method yielded from four donors. TCRdb stores this immuneACCESS table with in-frame sequences only. Part of the clones is absent; in the studies checked, under half of the shortfall reflects unresolved V genes, and no reason is known for the rest. That table furnishes V, J and clone size, whereas the DNA furnished D and trimming. The sample records about 680,000 clones, about 91% of which are singletons. 24% of the sample belongs to the ten largest clones.

CD8 naive samples consisted of CD45RO-negative cells that were positively selected for CCR7, yielding a CD45RA+CCR7+ population without TemRA cells. The donors were healthy, HIV-negative adults who had no recently reported acute infections or vaccinations. Only Caucasian adults living in Nashville, Tennessee, USA were represented among the donors. Blood was collected by leukapheresis, and PBMCs were isolated by Ficoll-Histopaque density gradient centrifugation and then cryopreserved in liquid nitrogen vapor phase. Analytical flow cytometry was used to check the purity and quantity of every magnetically sorted T cell population. Genomic DNA was isolated from each sorted fraction and quantified by UV absorbance on a Nanodrop 2000c.

Material: naive CD8+ T cells sorted from blood. The label giving this sample's cell subset or site can be read as: CD45RA+CCR7+. The origin of this receptor is a man younger than 40 in good health. This chain is built from TRBV5-4 and TRBJ1-1; 7 central nucleotides agree with TRBD1. The bases are TGTGCCAGCAGCCCAGGGGGGAACACTGAAGCTTTCTTT. Its protein is CASSPGGNTEAFF. The entire variable domain, with the stretches around the CDR3 drawn from the reference TRBV5-4 and TRBJ1-1 proteins, is ETGVTQSPTHLIKTRGQQVTLRCSSQSGHNTVSWYQQALGQGPQFIFQYYREEENGRGNFPPRFSGLQFPNYSSELNVNALELDDSALYLCASSPGGNTEAFFGQGTRLTVV.